This TCR beta chain was recorded in a study of beta chain features in type 1 diabetes. Background on the study: What patients shared with healthy donors was a similar profile of age, gender and cell yields.

Points on this clone: No antigen is known for it.

Every isolated RNA sample was fully reverse transcribed, so sequencing captured expressed TCRB transcripts. Roughly 3.5 million reads per sample on average were obtained from naive, central memory and regulatory T cell samples. The repertoire was sequenced with immunoSEQ multiplex PCR; TCRdb's copy has only in-frame clones and lacks some. This sample has 900,000 or so clones, with about a sixth found just once. Study results and caveats: Fewer insertions but more deletions were seen at VDJ junctions in type 1 diabetes patients. Type 1 diabetes patients showed a moderate but significant shortening of TCRB CDR3s in all four CD4+ subsets.

This clonotype was obtained from a woman between 18 and 29 years old in good health. The sequenced sample consisted of naive CD4+ T cells from blood.

The CDR3 bases are TGTGCCAGCAGCTTAGTAGCGGGGTACACCGGGGAGCTGTTTTTT. Encoded protein: CASSLVAGYTGELFF. The chain is built from TRBV7-2 and TRBJ2-2; 8 positions match TRBD2. The CDR3 runs to 15 residues. Germline V CDR1 and CDR2: SGHTA, FQGNSA. Trimming removed 1 base from V and 3 bases from J; junction bases left unmatched: 1.